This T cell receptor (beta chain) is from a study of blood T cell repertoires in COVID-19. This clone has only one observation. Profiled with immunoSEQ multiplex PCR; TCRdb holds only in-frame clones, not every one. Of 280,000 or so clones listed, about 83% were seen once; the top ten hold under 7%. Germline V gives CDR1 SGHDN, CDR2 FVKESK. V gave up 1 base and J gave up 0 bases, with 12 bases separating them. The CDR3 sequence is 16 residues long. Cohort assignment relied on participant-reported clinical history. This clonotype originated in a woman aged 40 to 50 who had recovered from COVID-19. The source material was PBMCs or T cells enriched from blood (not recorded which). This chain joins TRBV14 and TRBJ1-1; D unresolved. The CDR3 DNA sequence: TGTGCCAGCAGCCAAGCTTTGGGCAGTCTGAACACTGAAGCTTTCTTT. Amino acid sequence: CASSQALGSLNTEAFF.